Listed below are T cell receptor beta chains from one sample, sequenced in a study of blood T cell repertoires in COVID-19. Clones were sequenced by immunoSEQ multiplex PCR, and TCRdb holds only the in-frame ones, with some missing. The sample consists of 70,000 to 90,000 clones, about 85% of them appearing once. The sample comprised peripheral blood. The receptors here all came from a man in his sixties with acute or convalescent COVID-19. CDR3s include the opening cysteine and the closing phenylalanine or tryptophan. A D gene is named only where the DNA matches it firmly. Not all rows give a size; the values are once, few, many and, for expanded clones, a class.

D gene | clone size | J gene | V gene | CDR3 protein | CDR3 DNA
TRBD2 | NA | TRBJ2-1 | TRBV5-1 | CASSPWTSGVYNEQFF | TGCGCCAGCAGCCCGTGGACTAGCGGGGTCTACAATGAGCAGTTCTTC
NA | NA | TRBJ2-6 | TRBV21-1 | CASSELAGESGANVLTF | TGTGCCAGCAGCGAACTAGCGGGGGAATCTGGGGCCAACGTCCTGACTTTC
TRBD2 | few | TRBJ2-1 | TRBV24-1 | CATSDPSGGTYNEQFF | TGTGCCACCAGTGATCCCAGCGGGGGAACCTACAATGAGCAGTTCTTC
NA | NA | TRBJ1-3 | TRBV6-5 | CASRRGAGNTIYF | TGTGCCAGCAGGCGGGGGGCTGGAAACACCATATATTTT
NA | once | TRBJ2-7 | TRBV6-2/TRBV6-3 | CASSYGPGTYEQYF | TGTGCCAGCAGTTACGGCCCAGGGACCTACGAGCAGTACTTC
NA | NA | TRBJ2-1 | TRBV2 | CASSTRQAVRNEQFF | TGTGCCAGCAGTACCAGACAGGCCGTGAGGAATGAGCAGTTCTTC
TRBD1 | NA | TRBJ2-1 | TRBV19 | CASSRDREQFF | TGTGCCAGTAGCCGAGACAGGGAACAGTTCTTC
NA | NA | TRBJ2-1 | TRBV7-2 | CASSLSSGIPTHNEQFF | TGTGCCAGCAGCCTGAGCTCAGGGATCCCAACACACAATGAGCAGTTCTTC
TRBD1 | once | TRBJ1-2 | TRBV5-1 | CASGGQGAYGYTF | TGCGCCAGCGGGGGACAGGGGGCTTACGGCTACACCTTC
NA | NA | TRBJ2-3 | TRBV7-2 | CASSARNPGTDTQYF | TGTGCCAGCAGCGCGCGGAATCCCGGCACAGATACGCAGTATTTT
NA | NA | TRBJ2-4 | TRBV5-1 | CASSLTGLAKNIQYF | TGCGCCAGCAGCCTTACCGGGTTAGCCAAAAACATTCAGTACTTC
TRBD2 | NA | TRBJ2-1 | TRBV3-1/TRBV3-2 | CASSLTSGGYNEQFF | TGTGCCAGCAGCCTGACTAGCGGGGGTTACAATGAGCAGTTCTTC
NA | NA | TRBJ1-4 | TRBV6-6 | CASSPLSSGVEYEKLFF | TGTGCCAGCAGTCCCCTATCGTCGGGGGTGGAGTATGAAAAACTGTTTTTT
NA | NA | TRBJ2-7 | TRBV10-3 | CATGLQDGGEQYF | TGTGCCACCGGACTGCAGGATGGAGGGGAGCAGTACTTC
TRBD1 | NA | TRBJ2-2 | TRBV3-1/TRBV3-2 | CASSQDSQGANTGELFF | TGTGCCAGCAGCCAAGATTCACAGGGGGCGAACACCGGGGAGCTGTTTTTT
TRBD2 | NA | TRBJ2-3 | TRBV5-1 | CASSWAGTSGSTDTQYF | TGCGCCAGCAGCTGGGCGGGGACTAGCGGGAGCACAGATACGCAGTATTTT
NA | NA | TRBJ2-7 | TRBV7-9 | CASSSGVYEQYF | TGTGCCAGCAGCTCCGGAGTCTACGAGCAGTACTTC
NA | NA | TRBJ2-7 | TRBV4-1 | CASSQYQDTSYEQYF | TGCGCCAGCAGCCAGTATCAGGACACTTCCTACGAGCAGTACTTC
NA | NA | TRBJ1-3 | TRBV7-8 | CASSYPGFGNTIYF | TGTGCCAGCAGCTACCCAGGGTTTGGAAACACCATATATTTT
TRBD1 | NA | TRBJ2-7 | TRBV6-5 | CASSYSSGQGFHEQYF | TGTGCCAGCAGTTACTCCTCAGGACAGGGTTTCCACGAGCAGTACTTC
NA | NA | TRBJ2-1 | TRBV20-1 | CSASAHDEQFF | TGCAGTGCTAGCGCGCACGATGAGCAGTTCTTC